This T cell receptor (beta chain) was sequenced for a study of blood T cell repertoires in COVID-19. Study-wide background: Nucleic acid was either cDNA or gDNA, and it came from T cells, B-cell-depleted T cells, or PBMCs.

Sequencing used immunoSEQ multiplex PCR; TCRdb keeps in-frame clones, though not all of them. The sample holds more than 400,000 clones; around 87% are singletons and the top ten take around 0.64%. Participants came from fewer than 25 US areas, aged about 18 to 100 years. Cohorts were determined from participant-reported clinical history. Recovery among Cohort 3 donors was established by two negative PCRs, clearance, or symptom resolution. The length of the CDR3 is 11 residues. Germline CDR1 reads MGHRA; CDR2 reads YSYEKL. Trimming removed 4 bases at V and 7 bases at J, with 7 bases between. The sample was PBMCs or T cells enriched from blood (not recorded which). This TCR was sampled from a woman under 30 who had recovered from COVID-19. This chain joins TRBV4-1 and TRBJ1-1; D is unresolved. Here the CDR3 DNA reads TGCGCCAGCAGCCTCCTCGGTGAAGCTTTCTTT. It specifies CASSLLGEAFF.